The count of the clone carrying this TCR beta chain is one. Its antigen is not known. Repertoires were generated with immunoSEQ multiplex PCR, while TCRdb's copy carries only in-frame clones and drops some. The table shows about 120,000 clones, with more than 80% occurring only once. The data were obtained in a study of OX40 agonist ivuxolimab in advanced cancers. Regarding the study as a whole: Circulating CD4+ and CD8+ T cells showed clonal expansion by week 6 at 0.1 to 3.0 mg/kg.

Germline CDR1 SGHNT, CDR2 YYREEE (reference sequence). This CDR3 is built from 15 residues. Trimming left V 1 base short and J 6 bases short, with 13 bases between. The V and J genes are TRBV5-4 and TRBJ1-4, with D hard to call. The sequencing used CD4+ or CD8+ T cells sorted from blood, collected in a trial of the OX40 agonist ivuxolimab. The receptor's source is an adult with an advanced solid tumor such as melanoma, head and neck, liver or kidney cancer. The CDR3 DNA reads TGTGCCAGCAGCTTGATCGGAAAGGGTGATGAAAAACTGTTTTTT. Its protein is CASSLIGKGDEKLFF.